A selection of T cell receptor beta chains follows, all from one sample in a study of siplizumab effects on memory and regulatory T cells. TCRdb's copy holds only in-frame clones and misses some; the assay was immunoSEQ multiplex PCR. The sample yields 100,000 or so clones, approximately 92% seen once. Sequenced material: non-Treg CD4+ T cells sorted from blood. The receptors here all came from a human donor in good health. CDR3s include the opening cysteine and the closing phenylalanine or tryptophan. The order of the fields is J gene, clone size, V gene, D gene, CDR3 length, CDR3 protein, CDR3 DNA. The D gene is left open where the match is weak. Only part of the rows carry a size: once, few, many, or a class if the clone is expanded.

J: TRBJ1-2
size: .
V: TRBV7-3
D: .
length: 13
CDR3: CASSSDTGTGYTF
DNA: TGTGCCAGCAGCTCTGACACAGGGACCGGCTACACCTTC

J: TRBJ1-2
size: .
V: TRBV5-4
D: TRBD1
length: 15
CDR3: CASSMVGQALGGYTF
DNA: TGTGCCAGCAGCATGGTCGGACAGGCGTTAGGTGGCTACACCTTC

J: TRBJ1-4
size: .
V: TRBV7-2
D: .
length: 12
CDR3: CASSLVEGYLFF
DNA: TGTGCCAGCAGCTTAGTAGAGGGTTACCTGTTTTTT

J: TRBJ1-1
size: once
V: TRBV28
D: .
length: 15
CDR3: CASSLLGQKNTEAFF
DNA: TGTGCCAGCAGTTTATTAGGACAGAAGAACACTGAAGCTTTCTTT

J: TRBJ1-5
size: .
V: TRBV7-9
D: .
length: 14
CDR3: CASSPGDINQPQHF
DNA: TGTGCCAGCAGCCCCGGGGACATCAATCAGCCCCAGCATTTT

J: TRBJ2-5
size: .
V: TRBV9
D: .
length: 13
CDR3: CASSVRPQETQYF
DNA: TGTGCCAGCAGCGTACGACCGCAAGAGACCCAGTACTTC

J: TRBJ1-3
size: .
V: TRBV18
D: .
length: 16
CDR3: CASSPPRHLTGNTIYF
DNA: TGTGCCAGCTCACCACCTAGACACTTGACTGGAAACACCATATATTTT

J: TRBJ1-6
size: .
V: TRBV19
D: TRBD1
length: 16
CDR3: CASSLGRDRGNSPLHF
DNA: TGTGCCAGTAGTCTGGGCCGGGACAGGGGGAATTCACCCCTCCACTTT

J: TRBJ1-1
size: .
V: TRBV5-3
D: .
length: 16
CDR3: CARSFGQTKRDTEAFF
DNA: TGTGCCAGAAGTTTTGGACAAACTAAGAGGGACACTGAAGCTTTCTTT

J: TRBJ2-7
size: .
V: TRBV29-1
D: .
length: 15
CDR3: CSVDGLRGSSYEQYF
DNA: TGCAGCGTTGATGGCCTCCGGGGCAGCTCCTACGAGCAGTACTTC

J: TRBJ2-7
size: .
V: TRBV18
D: .
length: 11
CDR3: CASSPGPEQYF
DNA: TGTGCCAGCTCTCCGGGCCCCGAGCAGTACTTC

J: TRBJ1-3
size: .
V: TRBV29-1
D: .
length: 13
CDR3: CSVRDTARNTIYF
DNA: TGCAGCGTCCGGGACACGGCTAGAAACACCATATATTTT

J: TRBJ2-3
size: .
V: TRBV9
D: .
length: 16
CDR3: CASSVALVGSTDTQYF
DNA: TGTGCCAGCAGCGTAGCACTAGTCGGTAGCACAGATACGCAGTATTTT

J: TRBJ1-1
size: .
V: TRBV10-3
D: TRBD1
length: 18
CDR3: CAISDPQGAMAMNTEAFF
DNA: TGTGCCATCAGTGATCCACAGGGGGCGATGGCCATGAACACTGAAGCTTTCTTT

J: TRBJ2-1
size: .
V: TRBV28
D: .
length: 15
CDR3: CASSFGGAVTNEQFF
DNA: TGTGCCAGCAGTTTTGGGGGGGCCGTAACCAATGAGCAGTTCTTC

J: TRBJ1-1
size: .
V: TRBV11-2
D: .
length: 15
CDR3: CASSLVQWLNTEAFF
DNA: TGTGCCAGCAGCTTAGTTCAGTGGTTGAACACTGAAGCTTTCTTT

J: TRBJ2-5
size: .
V: TRBV7-9
D: .
length: 15
CDR3: CASSLSEVPPETQYF
DNA: TGTGCCAGCAGCTTAAGTGAGGTACCCCCCGAGACCCAGTACTTC

J: TRBJ1-6
size: .
V: TRBV7-2
D: TRBD1
length: 14
CDR3: CASSLGQGGSPLHF
DNA: TGTGCCAGCAGCTTGGGACAGGGTGGTTCACCCCTCCACTTT

J: TRBJ1-1
size: .
V: TRBV6-1
D: .
length: 13
CDR3: CASSLEQNTEAFF
DNA: TGTGCCAGCAGCCTTGAACAGAACACTGAAGCTTTCTTT

J: TRBJ2-5
size: .
V: TRBV23-1
D: .
length: 16
CDR3: CASSQFKSDTQETQYF
DNA: TGCGCCAGCAGTCAATTTAAGTCCGACACACAAGAGACCCAGTACTTC